Listed below are T cell receptor beta chains from one sample, sequenced in a study of blood T cell repertoires in COVID-19. Libraries were prepared by immunoSEQ multiplex PCR; TCRdb keeps only in-frame clonotypes and omits some of them. The repertoire holds about 240,000 clones, roughly four fifths seen once, with about 4.5% in the top ten. Sequencing was done on a sample of peripheral blood. These receptors originate from a woman between 70 and 85 years old with acute or convalescent COVID-19. Each CDR3 is given with its conserved first and last residue.

TRBJ2-2 TRBV2 CASSGGGANTGELFF
TRBJ1-1 TRBV5-1 CASSFTPDGRRTEAFF
TRBJ1-3 TRBV9 CASTPGHNSGNTIYF
TRBJ2-5 TRBV5-4 CASSFITGNETQYF
TRBJ2-1 TRBV2 CASSPGTGAYNEQFF
TRBJ1-1 TRBV7-2 CASSFLDRGRAFF
TRBJ1-1 TRBV30 CAWSVVWNTEAFF
TRBJ1-6 TRBV9 CASSVGGQTTNNSPLHF
TRBJ1-5 TRBV7-6 CASSLMDLGNQPQHF
TRBJ2-2 TRBV10-3 CATSPGGELFF
TRBJ1-4 TRBV4-3 CASSQQGWDEKLFF